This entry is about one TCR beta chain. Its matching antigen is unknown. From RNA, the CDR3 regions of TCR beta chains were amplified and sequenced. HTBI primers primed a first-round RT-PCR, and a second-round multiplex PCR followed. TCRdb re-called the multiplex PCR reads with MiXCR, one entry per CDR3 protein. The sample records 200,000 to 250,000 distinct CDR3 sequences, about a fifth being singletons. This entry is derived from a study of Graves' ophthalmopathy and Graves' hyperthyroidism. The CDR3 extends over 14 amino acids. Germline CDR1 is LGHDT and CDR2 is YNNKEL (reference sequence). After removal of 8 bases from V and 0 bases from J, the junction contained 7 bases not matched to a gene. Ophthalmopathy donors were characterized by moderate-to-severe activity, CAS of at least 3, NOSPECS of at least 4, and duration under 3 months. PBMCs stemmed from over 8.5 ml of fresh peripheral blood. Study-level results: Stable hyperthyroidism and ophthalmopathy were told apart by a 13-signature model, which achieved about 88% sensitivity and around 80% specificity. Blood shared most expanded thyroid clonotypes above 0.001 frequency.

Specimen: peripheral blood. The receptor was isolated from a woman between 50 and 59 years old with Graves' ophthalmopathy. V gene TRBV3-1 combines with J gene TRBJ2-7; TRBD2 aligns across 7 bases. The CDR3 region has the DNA TGTGCCAGCTCTCTAGAGCGGGACTCCTACGAGCAGTACTTC. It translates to CASSLERDSYEQYF.